This T cell receptor (beta chain) was sequenced during a study of blood T cell repertoires in COVID-19. Trimming at V came to 5 bases and at J to 5 bases, leaving 5 bases not matched to a gene. Germline-derived CDR1 and CDR2 are SGHNT and YENEEA. The CDR3 has 15 residues. Authors' data handling: How many nucleated cells were present was estimated from reference gene primer amplification. The data were produced by immunoSEQ multiplex PCR, yet TCRdb's version contains in-frame clones alone and is incomplete. That table is the source of V, J and clone size, and D and trimming were worked out from the DNA. Among over 200,000 clones listed, less than 90% were seen once.

The material sequenced was peripheral blood. V usage is TRBV11-3 and J usage is TRBJ2-2, with TRBD1 identical over 10 bases. The sequence was collected from a man between 35 and 55 years old with active or convalescent COVID-19. CDR3 sequence (DNA): TGTGCCAGCAGCCAGAGACAGGGGGCAACCGGGGAGCTGTTTTTT. Translation: CASSQRQGATGELFF.